The present TCR beta chain was sequenced within a study of blood T cell repertoires in COVID-19. Study-level background: Samples came from the United States, Italy and Spain, spanning acute and convalescent COVID-19. Sample material is recorded as cDNA or gDNA derived from T cells, B-cell-depleted T cells, or PBMCs.

Trimming left V 5 bases short and J 1 base short, with 13 bases between. CDR3 length: 15 residues. Germline V gene sequence: CDR1 MNHEY, CDR2 SVGAGI. Measured with immunoSEQ multiplex PCR; TCRdb has only the in-frame clones, and not every one. The sample shows 300,000 to 400,000 clones, 70% to 90% of them seen only once. Seattle researchers signed up patients amid active infection and tracked them longitudinally. The rearrangement joins TRBV6-5 to TRBJ2-3, with D possibly matching TRBD2 (7 bases). Sequenced material: peripheral blood. The TCR comes from an older woman with COVID-19, enrolled during active disease. The CDR3 here is CASSHAGARTDTQYF. The CDR3, as DNA: TGTGCCAGCAGTCACGCGGGGGCTCGCACAGATACGCAGTATTTT.